This TCR beta chain came from a study of T cells in Graves' hyperthyroidism and ophthalmopathy. Template material for amplifying TCR beta CDR3 regions consisted of RNA transcripts. In the first-round RT-PCR of the TCR CDR3, the HTBI primer set was used. A single record per CDR3 protein comes from TCRdb applying MiXCR to the multiplex PCR reads. The table shows around 690,000 distinct CDR3 sequences, with about a fifth occurring only once. The CDR3 runs to 13 residues. Looked up from germline, CDR1 is KGHSH and CDR2 is LQKENI. V was trimmed by 3 bases and J by 1 base, leaving 6 bases between them. General observations from the study: Stable hyperthyroidism was separated from ophthalmopathy by a model based on 13 V-J features.

This clonotype was recorded many times. Its antigen is unknown. Material for sequencing was blood. The sequence was collected from a man in his thirties or forties with Graves' ophthalmopathy. The chain recombines TRBV18 with TRBJ2-5; D could derive from TRBD1 or TRBD2 (5 bases each). CDR3 amino acids: CASSPGAQETQYF. The CDR3 DNA sequence: TGTGCCAGCTCACCCGGGGCCCAAGAGACCCAGTACTTC.